The source of this T cell receptor (beta chain) is a study of T-cell memory formation after mild COVID-19 (dated by TCRdb to the early 2020s). With regard to the full study: TCR sequence clusters from the two donors were found to be largely donor specific. Longitudinal TCRalpha and TCRbeta repertoire sequencing tracked T-cell clones expanding and contracting after mild COVID-19 in two donors. Two young, previously healthy adult volunteers made up the cohort, one male and one female.

This clonotype was observed a single time. This clone's antigen is unknown. Per-base quality was not reported, and no clone a single base away is much larger than it. A single read is weak support. Ficoll-Paque density gradient centrifugation was used to isolate PBMCs. Sequencing used an Illumina NovaSeq 6000. TCRalpha and TCRbeta cDNA libraries were built by 5'RACE with constant-segment primers, adding sample barcodes and unique molecular identifiers. Trizol reagent was used to extract RNA from every sample. The libraries were amplified in two PCR steps, and the second step added a second sample barcode and Illumina TruSeq adapters. Sequencing of the libraries was done on an Illumina NovaSeq, producing 2 x 150 bp paired-end reads. On the authors' methods: Demultiplexing of reads and collapsing into UMI-guided consensus sequences were performed with migec v1.2.7. With mixcr v2.1.11, UMI consensuses were aligned to TRA and TRB V and J templates and assembled into clonotypes. A clonotype was counted as expanded or contracted only if both edgeR and NoisET called the change significant, with noise models trained on biological replicates. For edgeR calls, a false discovery rate-adjusted p below 0.01 and a log2 fold-change threshold of 1 were applied. As an exploratory analysis of dynamics, max-normalized trajectories of the 1000 most abundant clonotypes were examined with PCA combined with hierarchical clustering. Each responding clone was given a CD4 or CD8 phenotype based on the CD4+ and CD8+ repertoires, which had been sequenced separately. In TCRdb, the public reads were trimmed at Q25 with fastp and aligned with MiXCR, with productive beta chains retained. Here each entry gathers all rows of one CDR3 protein and keeps the most common genes and DNA. For this entry, the V and J calls and clone size follow TCRdb and not the study's own pipeline. This sample holds 470,000 or so distinct CDR3 sequences; more than 15% were observed only once. The ten largest make up 20% to 25% of the sample.

The investigation overall reported the following: Clones contracting from day 15 to 85 had balanced CD4/CD8 phenotypes, while a second wave expanding from day 15 to 37 was biased towards CD4+. The second-wave clones that peaked on day 37 were not confirmed to be SARS-CoV-2 specific. The study covered only a couple of mild cases, and larger cohorts including severe cases with pre-infection samples were considered necessary. Contracting CD4+ clones appeared mostly in the CM and EM memory subsets, whereas CD8+ clones were enriched in EMRA. The detection of some responding clones in pre-infection memory suggests that pre-existing cross-reactive memory T cells joined the SARS-CoV-2 response.

Via the germline V gene, CDR1 is MGHRA and CDR2 YSYEKL. V lost 1 base and J lost 4 bases, and the count of bases not matched to a germline gene is 6. The CDR3 measures 16 amino acids from cysteine to phenylalanine. Of the read, only the CDR3 DNA is kept; its 48 bases are in frame from base 1. The source material was PBMCs or a T cell subset sorted from them (not recorded which). The rearranged segments are TRBV4-1 and TRBJ2-1; TRBD2 matches 8 bases in the middle. The TCR sequence derives from a man between 18 and 29 years old who had mild COVID-19 (a few samples of this study predate the infection). The sample titles of this study are shuffled in the database, so cell type and time point are left out; the donor was told from shared clones. The CDR3 loop reads CASSQVIAGRYNEQFF. The DNA sequence reads TGCGCCAGCAGCCAAGTGATAGCGGGGAGGTACAATGAGCAGTTCTTC.